This TCR beta chain was captured in a study of blood T cell repertoires in COVID-19. Profiling relied on immunoSEQ multiplex PCR, and the TCRdb table lists in-frame clones only, not all of them. The table records roughly 84,000 clones, roughly 80% of them present only once. This sequence originates from a man older than 75 with active or convalescent COVID-19. Sample: peripheral blood.

CDR3 in DNA: TGTGCCAGCTCCCGGGGACAGGGAATGAACACCGGGGAGCTGTTTTTT. It specifies CASSRGQGMNTGELFF. The rearrangement joins TRBV18 to TRBJ2-2; 9 bases align to TRBD1. This CDR3 has 16 residues. CDR1 is KGHSH, CDR2 LQKENI, per germline. V lost 6 bases, J lost 1 base, and 6 bases stayed unmatched.